Listed below are T cell receptor beta chains from one sample, sequenced in a study of blood T cell repertoires in COVID-19. Produced via immunoSEQ multiplex PCR; TCRdb's table is partial and in-frame only. This sample carries roughly 300,000 clones, over 70% of them seen once, and the ten largest clones take approximately 1.4%. Input material: peripheral blood. These receptors came from a woman aged 40 to 50 who had recovered from COVID-19. Each CDR3 is given with its conserved first and last residue. The D gene is left open where the match is weak. Rows give clone size only sometimes, using once, few, many, or a class for an expanded clone.

- | - | 15 | TRBJ1-4 | TRBV2 | TGTGCCAGCAGTCGAAGCGGGAGCCGTAATGAAAAACTGTTTTTT | CASSRSGSRNEKLFF
- | - | 18 | TRBJ1-3 | TRBV10-3 | TGTGCCATCAGTGAGGGAGGGCGCGATGGTATCTCTGGAAACACCATATATTTT | CAISEGGRDGISGNTIYF
- | - | 12 | TRBJ1-2 | TRBV12-3/TRBV12-4 | TGTGCCAGCAGATGGGGGGATAAGGGCTACACCTTC | CASRWGDKGYTF
- | - | 15 | TRBJ1-4 | TRBV7-2 | TGTGCCAGCAGCATTACCCGGGGGTCGGGAGAAAAACTGTTTTTT | CASSITRGSGEKLFF
- | TRBD2 | 19 | TRBJ2-6 | TRBV10-3 | TGTGCCATCAGTTATACCGGGACTAGCGGTCTCTCTGGGGCCAACGTCCTGACTTTC | CAISYTGTSGLSGANVLTF
- | - | 12 | TRBJ2-7 | TRBV7-9 | TGTGCCAGCAGCTCTCGCGGCTACGAGCAGTACTTC | CASSSRGYEQYF
- | - | 14 | TRBJ2-2 | TRBV4-1 | TGCGCCAGCAGCCAAGATCCTTGGAGCGGGGAGCTGTTTTTT | CASSQDPWSGELFF
- | - | 14 | TRBJ1-6 | TRBV6-5 | TGTGCCAGCACTTGGGGGACAAGGAGTTCACCCCTCCACTTT | CASTWGTRSSPLHF
- | TRBD2 | 15 | TRBJ2-7 | TRBV19 | TGTGCCAGTAGTCTACAAGCGGGGCCAACCTACGAGCAGTACTTC | CASSLQAGPTYEQYF
- | - | 14 | TRBJ1-5 | TRBV7-9 | TGTGCCAGCAGCCACCAGGGTGAAGGTCAGCCCCAGCATTTT | CASSHQGEGQPQHF
- | - | 11 | TRBJ1-2 | TRBV27 | TGTGCCAGCACTTCAGGGGATGGCTACACCTTC | CASTSGDGYTF
- | - | 15 | TRBJ1-2 | TRBV25-1 | TGTGCCAGCAGTGGGATGGGGGGGGATGGCTATGGCTACACCTTC | CASSGMGGDGYGYTF
- | - | 16 | TRBJ1-1 | TRBV5-1 | TGCGCCGTAGTCCGGGGGCGGGGGGACATGAACACTGAAGCTTTCTTT | CAVVRGRGDMNTEAFF
- | - | 15 | TRBJ1-1 | TRBV11-2 | TGTGCCAGCAGCTTAGCCTCGGGAACAGCCCTAGAAGCTTTCTTT | CASSLASGTALEAFF
- | TRBD1 | 21 | TRBJ2-3 | TRBV12-5 | TGTGCTAGTGGTTTGGCCGAAGGACAGGGGGCCAGGCCATGGAGTACAGATACGCAGTATTTT | CASGLAEGQGARPWSTDTQYF
- | TRBD1 | 17 | TRBJ1-1 | TRBV7-2 | TGTGCCAGCAGCTTTTCGATGGGACAGGGCGGAGGCACTGAAGCTTTCTTT | CASSFSMGQGGGTEAFF
- | - | 15 | TRBJ2-3 | TRBV27 | TGTGCCAGCTGTTATAGGACACCTGACACAGATACGCAGTATTTT | CASCYRTPDTDTQYF
- | TRBD1 | 14 | TRBJ1-2 | TRBV7-9 | TGTGCCAGCAGCCCCCCGACAGGGCGGTATGGCTACACCTTC | CASSPPTGRYGYTF
- | - | 12 | TRBJ1-2 | TRBV27 | TGTGCCAGCAGTACGGGTGACTATGGCTACACCTTC | CASSTGDYGYTF
- | TRBD1 | 17 | TRBJ2-7 | TRBV7-2 | TGTGCCAGCAGCTTGGGTGGAGGGACAGGGATGACCTACGCGCAGTACTTC | CASSLGGGTGMTYAQYF
- | - | 15 | TRBJ1-1 | TRBV6-1 | TGTGCCAGCAGTGAAGGTGGGCAGGCATACACTGAAGCTTTCTTT | CASSEGGQAYTEAFF
- | - | 16 | TRBJ1-2 | TRBV9 | TGTGCCAGCAGCGTAGCAGACAGCCGAAGTGCCTATGGCTACACCTTC | CASSVADSRSAYGYTF
once | TRBD1 | 14 | TRBJ1-2 | TRBV3-1/TRBV3-2 | TGTGCCAGCAGCCCTGTGGACAGGGACTATGGCTACACCTTC | CASSPVDRDYGYTF
- | - | 17 | TRBJ1-5 | TRBV7-8 | TGTGCCAGCAGCTTGCGGACGGGAGGGCGTGGCAATCAGCCCCAGCATTTT | CASSLRTGGRGNQPQHF
- | TRBD2 | 17 | TRBJ2-7 | TRBV19 | TGTGCCAGTAGTTCTAAAGTTAATCCGGGACTAGCCTACGAGCAGTACTTC | CASSSKVNPGLAYEQYF
once | - | 14 | TRBJ2-1 | TRBV13 | TGTGCCAGCAGCCCAGGTGAATCTTACAATGAGCAGTTCTTC | CASSPGESYNEQFF
once | TRBD1 | 18 | TRBJ1-1 | TRBV4-1 | TGCGCCAGCAGCCCGTCTGGACAGGGGGCGCGGGGGGACACTGAAGCTTTCTTT | CASSPSGQGARGDTEAFF
- | TRBD2 | 13 | TRBJ2-1 | TRBV30 | TGTGCCTGGAGTGTATCTAGCGGGTATGAGCAGTTCTTC | CAWSVSSGYEQFF
- | TRBD2 | 13 | TRBJ2-7 | TRBV6-5 | TGTGCCAGCGGCAAGCGGGGTGATTACGAGCAGTACTTC | CASGKRGDYEQYF
- | TRBD2 | 16 | TRBJ2-2 | TRBV7-6 | TGTGCCAGCAGCCAACTAGCGGGGAGGGTCACCGGGGAGCTGTTTTTT | CASSQLAGRVTGELFF
- | - | 11 | TRBJ1-4 | TRBV12-3/TRBV12-4 | TGTGCCAGCAGTTTCGGGGAAAAACTGTTTTTT | CASSFGEKLFF
- | - | 16 | TRBJ1-1 | TRBV5-1 | TGCGCCAGCAGCTTGGGACAGCGTCTCATGAACACTGAAGCTTTCTTT | CASSLGQRLMNTEAFF
- | TRBD2 | 16 | TRBJ2-7 | TRBV20-1 | TGCAGTGCTAGTGATCAGGGGCGGGGGGGCCCCAACGAGCAGTACTTC | CSASDQGRGGPNEQYF
- | - | 23 | TRBJ2-7 | TRBV19 | TGTGCCAGTAGTATTTGCGGGACAGAGGATATCTTCGATCTTGGCGAATGCCGCAACGAGCAGTACTTC | CASSICGTEDIFDLGECRNEQYF
- | TRBD1 | 19 | TRBJ2-7 | TRBV18 | TGTGCCAGCTCACCCCGAAGGACAGGACTTATTACCAGCTCCTACGAGCAGTACTTC | CASSPRRTGLITSSYEQYF
- | - | 15 | TRBJ1-6 | TRBV5-8 | TGTGCCAGCAGCTCGGGAGGGGGGTATAATTCACCCCTCCACTTT | CASSSGGGYNSPLHF
- | TRBD2 | 16 | TRBJ2-7 | TRBV12-5 | TGTGCTAGTGGTATCCCCCTGAGCGGGAAATCCTACGAGCAGTACTTC | CASGIPLSGKSYEQYF
- | TRBD1 | 14 | TRBJ1-6 | TRBV3-1/TRBV3-2 | TGTGCCAGCAGCCAAAGAGATCAGGGGGAAGCCCTCCACTTT | CASSQRDQGEALHF
- | - | 14 | TRBJ1-1 | TRBV9 | TGTGCCAGCAGCGTAGAGGGGTTTGGCACTGAAGCTTTCTTT | CASSVEGFGTEAFF
- | TRBD1 | 15 | TRBJ1-1 | TRBV5-1 | TGCGCCAGCAGCCATTCCGGGACAGGGCGGACTGAAGCTTTCTTT | CASSHSGTGRTEAFF
- | TRBD2 | 15 | TRBJ2-7 | TRBV5-1 | TGCGCCAGCAGCTTGGCAGGGACTAGCGGGGGCGAGCAGTACTTC | CASSLAGTSGGEQYF
- | TRBD1 | 14 | TRBJ1-2 | TRBV19 | TGTGCCAGTAGGGGCCGAGACAGGGGAGATGGCTACACCTTC | CASRGRDRGDGYTF
- | TRBD2 | 15 | TRBJ2-5 | TRBV6-5 | TGTGCCAGCAGGAGACTAGCGGGGGGCCGGGAGACCCAGTACTTC | CASRRLAGGRETQYF
- | - | 13 | TRBJ1-1 | TRBV6-5 | TGTGCCAGCAGCCGAACAGGGACGGGTGAAGCTTTCTTT | CASSRTGTGEAFF
- | TRBD2 | 13 | TRBJ2-3 | TRBV9 | TGTGCCAGCAGCGTACGGGGGGAAGATACGCAGTATTTT | CASSVRGEDTQYF
- | TRBD1 | 14 | TRBJ1-2 | TRBV19 | TGTGCCAGTAGTGACACAGGGGATAACTATGGCTACACCTTC | CASSDTGDNYGYTF
- | TRBD1 | 16 | TRBJ1-2 | TRBV30 | TGTGCCTGGAGCAAAGGGACAGGGGGCGCCGGTTATGGCTACACCTTC | CAWSKGTGGAGYGYTF